This T cell receptor (beta chain) was identified during a study of response to subunit inactivated influenza vaccine. Study observations and caveats: Authors suggested each seasonal flu vaccination may recruit only limited numbers of new T cells.

TCRdb analysed the RT-PCR reads with MiXCR anew, one entry per CDR3 protein. The data show some 500,000 distinct CDR3 sequences, with approximately 15% seen just once and less than 4% held by the top ten. Trimming shortened V by 4 bases and J by 5 bases, and 15 bases separated the two germline ends. The CDR3 extends over 14 amino acids. Germline V gives CDR1 SQVTM, CDR2 ANQGSEA. This clonotype was found a few times. Its antigen is currently unknown. This sequence was found in a man aged 50-75 years who received an inactivated influenza vaccine. V is TRBV29-1 and J is TRBJ2-1; no clear D gene. The sequenced sample was CD4+ T cells sorted from PBMCs, obtained around 25 months after vaccination. CDR3 residues: CSVAFTATDNEQFF. The CDR3, as DNA: TGCAGCGTTGCTTTCACAGCGACCGACAATGAGCAGTTCTTC.